A selection of T cell receptor beta chains follows, all from one sample in a study of blood T cell repertoires in COVID-19. Measured with immunoSEQ multiplex PCR; TCRdb has only the in-frame clones, and not every one. The data contain roughly 150,000 clones, more than 75% of them singletons. Sequenced sample: peripheral blood. The receptors derive from a man in his sixties with active or convalescent COVID-19. Both conserved end residues are part of each CDR3.

TRBV4-1	TRBJ1-2	CASSQDTGELGYTF
TRBV5-1	TRBJ1-1	CASKTTKNTEAFF
TRBV19	TRBJ1-4	CASSQETGDEKLFF
TRBV6-6	TRBJ1-5	CASSREGQGGVQPQHF
TRBV6-1	TRBJ1-1	CASSDPHREGTEAFF
TRBV6-5	TRBJ1-5	CASRQSTGFNQPQHF
TRBV5-1	TRBJ1-2	CASSLFTGGANYGYTF
TRBV7-6	TRBJ1-6	CASSLVNPGDSLNSPLHF
TRBV2	TRBJ1-2	CASRIDSSYGYTF
TRBV29-1	TRBJ2-7	CSVLRVGEQYF
TRBV3-1/TRBV3-2	TRBJ1-2	CASSQEVQSYGYTF
TRBV11-2	TRBJ2-5	CASSLPLAGVGETQYF
TRBV6-5	TRBJ2-7	CASSYSKSGGYEQYF
TRBV25-1	TRBJ2-2	CASSGHRGLYTGELFF